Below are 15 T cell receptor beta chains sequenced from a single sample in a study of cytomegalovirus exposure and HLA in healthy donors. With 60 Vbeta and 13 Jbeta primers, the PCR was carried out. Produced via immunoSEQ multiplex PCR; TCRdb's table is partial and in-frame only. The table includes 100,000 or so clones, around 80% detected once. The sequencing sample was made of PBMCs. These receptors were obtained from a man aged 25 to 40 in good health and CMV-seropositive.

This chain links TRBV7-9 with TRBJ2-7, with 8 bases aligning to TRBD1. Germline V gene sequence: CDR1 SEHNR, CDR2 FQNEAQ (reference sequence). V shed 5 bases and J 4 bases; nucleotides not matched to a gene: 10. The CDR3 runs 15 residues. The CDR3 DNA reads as TGTGCCAGCAGCAACGGACAGGGTGAGACATACGAGCAGTACGTC. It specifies CASSNGQGETYEQYV.

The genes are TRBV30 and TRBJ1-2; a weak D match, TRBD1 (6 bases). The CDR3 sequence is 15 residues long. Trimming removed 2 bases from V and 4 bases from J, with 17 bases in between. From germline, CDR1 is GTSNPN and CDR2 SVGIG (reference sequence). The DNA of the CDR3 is TGTGCCTGGAGTACTCGACAGGACTCACTCTATGGCTACACCTTC. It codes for CAWSTRQDSLYGYTF.

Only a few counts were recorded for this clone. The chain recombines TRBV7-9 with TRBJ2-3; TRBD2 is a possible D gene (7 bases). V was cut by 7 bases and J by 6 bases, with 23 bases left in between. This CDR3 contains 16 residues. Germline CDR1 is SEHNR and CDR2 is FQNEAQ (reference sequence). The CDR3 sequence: CASTRDVGGLGDTQYF. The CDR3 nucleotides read TGTGCCAGCACTCGAGATGTGGGGGGGCTGGGGGATACGCAGTATTTT.

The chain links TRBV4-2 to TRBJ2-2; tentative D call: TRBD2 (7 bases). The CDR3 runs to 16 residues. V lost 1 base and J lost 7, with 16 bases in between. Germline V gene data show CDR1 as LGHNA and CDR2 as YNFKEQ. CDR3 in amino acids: CASSQAGQGRDGELFF. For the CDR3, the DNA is TGTGCCAGCAGCCAAGCTGGGCAGGGGAGGGACGGGGAGCTGTTTTTT.

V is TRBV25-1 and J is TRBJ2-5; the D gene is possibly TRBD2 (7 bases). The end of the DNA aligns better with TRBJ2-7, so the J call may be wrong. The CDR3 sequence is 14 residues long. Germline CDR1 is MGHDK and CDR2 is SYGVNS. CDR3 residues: CASSEAGDYYEQYF. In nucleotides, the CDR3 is TGTGCCAGCAGTGAGGCAGGGGACTACTACGAGCAGTACTTC.

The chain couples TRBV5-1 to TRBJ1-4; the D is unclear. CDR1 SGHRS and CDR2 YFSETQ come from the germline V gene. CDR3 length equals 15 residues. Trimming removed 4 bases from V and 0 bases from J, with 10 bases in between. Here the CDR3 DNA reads TGCGCCAGCAGCGCCGACGGAGCAACTAATGAAAAACTGTTTTTT. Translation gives CASSADGATNEKLFF.

The CDR3 sequence is CASSPTGYTGELFF. The DNA of the CDR3 is TGTGCCAGCAGTCCGACCGGGTACACCGGGGAGCTGTTTTTT. The chain has TRBV6-5 and TRBJ2-2; D gene ambiguous. Germline loops: CDR1 MNHEY, CDR2 SVGAGI. The CDR3 spans 14 residues. V dropped 5 bases and J dropped 3 bases, with 10 bases sitting between them.

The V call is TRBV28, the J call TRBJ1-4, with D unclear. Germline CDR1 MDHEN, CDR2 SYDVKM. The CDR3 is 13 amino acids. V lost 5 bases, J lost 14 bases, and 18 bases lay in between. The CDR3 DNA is TGTGCCAGCAGTCCGCAGCAGACAAGTCGTCTGTTTTTT. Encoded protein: CASSPQQTSRLFF.

The CDR3 loop is CATSRDTGQLAELTSGANVLTF. CDR3 nucleotides: TGTGCCACCAGCAGAGATACTGGCCAACTAGCGGAGCTGACCTCTGGGGCCAACGTCCTGACTTTC. The chain is built from TRBV15 and TRBJ2-6; 8 nucleotides line up with TRBD2. The CDR3 loop spans 22 amino acids. J lost 0 bases, V lost 0 bases, and 16 bases had no gene match. Germline values: CDR1 LNHNV, CDR2 YYDKDF (reference sequence).

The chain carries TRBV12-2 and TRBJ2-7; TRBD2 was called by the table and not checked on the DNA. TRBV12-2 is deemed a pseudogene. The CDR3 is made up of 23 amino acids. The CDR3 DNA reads TGTGCAAGTCGCTCCCTACGGGGGACTAGCGGGAGGGCCTTACCTCCTTCTGCCTACGAGCAGTACTTC. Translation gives CASRSLRGTSGRALPPSAYEQYF.

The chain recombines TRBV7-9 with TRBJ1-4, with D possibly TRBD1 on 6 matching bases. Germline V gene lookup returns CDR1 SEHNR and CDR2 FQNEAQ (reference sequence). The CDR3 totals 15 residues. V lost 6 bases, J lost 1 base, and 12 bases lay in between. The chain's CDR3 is CASSRQDGTNEKLFF. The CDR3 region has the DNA TGTGCCAGCAGTCGACAGGACGGAACTAATGAAAAACTGTTTTTT. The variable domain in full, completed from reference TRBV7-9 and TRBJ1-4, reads DTGVSQNPRHKITKRGQNVTFRCDPISEHNRLYWYRQTLGQGPEFLTYFQNEAQLEKSRLLSDRFSAERPKGSFSTLEIQRTEQGDSAMYLCASSRQDGTNEKLFFGSGTQLSVL.

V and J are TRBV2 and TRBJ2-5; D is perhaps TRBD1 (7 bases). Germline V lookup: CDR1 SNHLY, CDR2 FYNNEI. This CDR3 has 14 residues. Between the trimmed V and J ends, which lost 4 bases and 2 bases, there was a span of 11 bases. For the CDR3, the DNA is TGTGCCAGCAGTGCACAGGGGAGGCAAGAGACCCAGTACTTC. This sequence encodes CASSAQGRQETQYF.

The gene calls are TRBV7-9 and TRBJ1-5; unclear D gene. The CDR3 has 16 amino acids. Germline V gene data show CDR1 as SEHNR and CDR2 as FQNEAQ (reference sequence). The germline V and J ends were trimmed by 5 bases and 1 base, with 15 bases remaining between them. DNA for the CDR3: TGTGCCAGCAGCACCGGACGGGGAGGAAGCAATCAGCCCCAGCATTTT. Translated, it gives CASSTGRGGSNQPQHF.

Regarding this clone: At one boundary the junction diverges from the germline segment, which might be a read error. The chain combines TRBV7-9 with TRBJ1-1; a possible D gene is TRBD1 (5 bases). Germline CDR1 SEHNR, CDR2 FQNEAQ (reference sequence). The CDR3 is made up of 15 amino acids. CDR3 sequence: CSSSSEGLMNTEAFF. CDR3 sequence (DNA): TGTTCCAGCAGCTCGGAGGGGTTGATGAACACTGAAGCTTTCTTT.

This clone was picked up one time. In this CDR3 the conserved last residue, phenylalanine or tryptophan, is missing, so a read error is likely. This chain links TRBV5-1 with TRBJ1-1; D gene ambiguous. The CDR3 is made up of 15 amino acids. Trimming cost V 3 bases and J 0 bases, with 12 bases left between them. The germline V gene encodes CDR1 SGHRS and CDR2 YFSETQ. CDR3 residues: CASSSVIDMNTEAFL. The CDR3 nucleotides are TGCGCCAGCAGCTCCGTAATTGACATGAACACTGAAGCTTTCCTT.